The T cell receptor beta chain under discussion was sequenced for a study of T cell changes during pregnancy in multiple sclerosis. Data came from immunoSEQ multiplex PCR; TCRdb stores just in-frame clones and leaves some out. The sample gives fewer than 95,000 clones, roughly 90% of which show up once; 1.5% to 2% is in the top ten. Germline values: CDR1 MNHNS, CDR2 SASEGT. With 0 bases removed from V and 3 bases from J, the gap between germline ends came to 5 bases. This CDR3 spans 13 amino acids. The clonotype was recovered from a female donor in good health, enrolled as a control in a pregnancy study. This rearrangement joins TRBV6-1 to TRBJ1-1; D unclear. The specimen comprised peripheral blood, sampled in the first trimester of pregnancy. CDR3 coding DNA: TGTGCCAGCAGTGAAGCCGGGGACACTGAAGCTTTCTTT. Its translation is CASSEAGDTEAFF.